The text below deals with one T cell receptor (beta chain). The sample is drawn from a study of OX40 agonist ivuxolimab in advanced cancers. Germline V lookup: CDR1 KGHSH, CDR2 LQKENI. The CDR3 sequence is 13 residues long. Deletions cut 2 bases from V and 1 base from J, with 5 bases between. TCRdb's copy holds only in-frame clones and misses some; the assay was immunoSEQ multiplex PCR. Of approximately 80,000 clones listed, over 80% were seen once; the top ten hold roughly 0.4%. Sequences were derived from CD4+ or CD8+ T cells sorted from blood, sampled in a trial of the OX40 agonist ivuxolimab. The sequence was obtained from an adult with an advanced solid tumor such as melanoma, head and neck, liver or kidney cancer. J is TRBJ1-1 and V is TRBV18, with unresolved D. The CDR3 loop reads CASSPTENTEAFF. The CDR3 DNA reads TGTGCCAGCTCACCAACCGAGAACACTGAAGCTTTCTTT. Using reference TRBV18 and TRBJ1-1 for the parts outside the CDR3, the full variable domain is NAGVMQNPRHLVRRRGQEARLRCSPMKGHSHVYWYRQLPEEGLKFMVYLQKENIIDESGMPKERFSAEFPKEGPSILRIQQVVRGDSAAYFCASSPTENTEAFFGQGTRLTVV.